This TCR beta chain was recorded in a study of breast tumors, draining lymph nodes, adjacent tissues. TCRdb re-called the multiplex PCR reads with MiXCR, one entry per CDR3 protein. Altogether approximately 13,000 distinct CDR3 sequences are present, approximately 50% being singletons, with the ten largest covering about 30%. General study points: Tumor TCR diversity was below lymph nodes but above nontumor tissue. The lymph node origin of tumor T cells was framed as consistent with a hypothesis, not demonstrated.

The CDR3 spans 14 residues. Deletions cut 0 bases from V and 0 bases from J, with 1 base between. Germline V lookup: CDR1 SGDLS, CDR2 YYNGEE. Details on this clonotype: Its antigen is not identified.

This TCR was sampled from a female donor with breast cancer. Some clones in this sample may be carry-over from other donors' samples. The source material was tumor-adjacent breast tissue. J is TRBJ2-6 and V is TRBV9; no reliable D call. CDR3 loop: CASSVDSGANVLTF. CDR3 coding DNA: TGTGCCAGCAGCGTAGACTCTGGGGCCAACGTCCTGACTTTC.